This is a list of T cell receptor beta chains from one sample in a study of blood T cell repertoires in COVID-19. Profiling relied on immunoSEQ multiplex PCR, and the TCRdb table lists in-frame clones only, not all of them. Here the sample spans 300,000 to 350,000 clones, roughly 86% being singletons. The sequencing sample was made of PBMCs or T cells enriched from blood (not recorded which). The receptor set was obtained from a woman younger than 45 who had been exposed to COVID-19. Both conserved end residues are part of each CDR3. The D gene is left open where the match is weak. Size is stated for part of the rows, as once, few or many counts, or as a class when the clone is expanded.

>TRBJ2-7|TRBD1|NA|TRBV7-6
CASSLAVKGQGAFPFTYEQYF
TGTGCCAGCAGCTTAGCAGTTAAGGGACAGGGGGCCTTCCCCTTTACCTACGAGCAGTACTTC
>TRBJ2-1|TRBD2|NA|TRBV7-3
CASSPLAGDNEQFF
TGTGCCAGCAGCCCATTAGCGGGAGACAATGAGCAGTTCTTC
>TRBJ1-5|NA|NA|TRBV12-3/TRBV12-4
CASSRGSNQPQHF
TGTGCCAGCAGCCGGGGGAGCAATCAGCCCCAGCATTTT
>TRBJ1-1|NA|NA|TRBV3-1/TRBV3-2
CASSRRLGNTEAFF
TGTGCCAGCAGCCGGCGGTTAGGGAACACTGAAGCTTTCTTT
>TRBJ1-2|NA|many|TRBV6-1
CASSEGPGTNYGYTF
TGTGCCAGCAGTGAAGGGCCAGGCACTAACTATGGCTACACCTTC
>TRBJ1-4|NA|NA|TRBV7-9
CASSGSHNEKLFF
TGTGCCAGCAGCGGCAGTCATAATGAAAAACTGTTTTTT
>TRBJ2-2|TRBD2|NA|TRBV29-1
CSVEDPSGREAGELFF
TGCAGCGTTGAAGATCCTAGCGGGAGGGAGGCCGGGGAGCTGTTTTTT
>TRBJ2-7|TRBD2|NA|TRBV6-1
CASSELAGEGEQYF
TGTGCCAGCAGTGAGCTAGCGGGAGAGGGCGAGCAGTACTTC
>TRBJ1-1|NA|NA|TRBV6-5
CASSATEVGTEAFF
TGTGCCAGCAGCGCGACAGAGGTGGGCACTGAAGCTTTCTTT
>TRBJ2-7|TRBD1|NA|TRBV6-5
CASITASGTGLFNF
TGTGCCAGCATAACCGCCTCAGGGACAGGCCTTTTCAACTTC
>TRBJ2-1|TRBD2|NA|TRBV5-1
CASSTEVLAGVGDEQFF
TGCGCCAGCAGCACGGAGGTCCTAGCGGGAGTCGGAGATGAGCAGTTCTTC
>TRBJ2-1|TRBD2|NA|TRBV2
CASRFSSGVNEQFF
TGTGCCAGCAGGTTCTCTAGCGGGGTGAATGAGCAGTTCTTC
>TRBJ1-4|NA|few|TRBV9
CASSLQWSSEKLFF
TGTGCCAGCAGCCTCCAGTGGTCCAGTGAAAAACTGTTTTTT
>TRBJ1-2|NA|NA|TRBV6-5
CASSPRDTRLDYTF
TGTGCCAGCAGTCCCCGGGACACCCGACTTGACTACACCTTC
>TRBJ2-7|NA|NA|TRBV28
CASRGRGMVSSGEQYF
TGTGCCAGCAGGGGCCGGGGAATGGTTTCGTCGGGCGAGCAGTACTTC
>TRBJ1-5|NA|NA|TRBV5-8
CASSLAPGYPQPQHF
TGTGCCAGCAGCTTGGCCCCAGGGTACCCTCAGCCCCAGCATTTT
>TRBJ2-7|TRBD2|once|TRBV5-1
CASSFRGSGNEQYF
TGCGCCAGCAGCTTCCGGGGTAGCGGGAACGAGCAGTACTTC
>TRBJ2-2|NA|NA|TRBV28
CASTSRGGRARNTGELFF
TGTGCCAGCACCTCCCGAGGGGGAAGGGCTCGCAACACCGGGGAGCTGTTTTTT
>TRBJ2-5|NA|NA|TRBV18
CASSLWVRDYQETQYF
TGTGCCAGCTCACTTTGGGTCAGGGACTACCAAGAGACCCAGTACTTC
>TRBJ2-7|TRBD1|NA|TRBV7-8
CASSSPGQGFYEQYF
TGTGCCAGCAGCTCCCCGGGACAGGGGTTCTACGAGCAGTACTTC
>TRBJ2-5|TRBD2|NA|TRBV5-1
CASSEAGGQETQYF
TGCGCCAGCAGTGAAGCGGGAGGCCAAGAGACCCAGTACTTC
>TRBJ1-4|NA|NA|TRBV2
CASGHGNPNEKLFF
TGTGCCAGCGGGCACGGAAACCCTAATGAAAAACTGTTTTTT
>TRBJ2-5|TRBD1|NA|TRBV10-2
CASRKDRRPQETQYF
TGCGCCAGCAGGAAGGACAGGCGACCACAAGAGACCCAGTACTTC
>TRBJ2-7|NA|NA|TRBV11-3
CASSSRQGPFYEQYF
TGTGCCAGCAGCTCAAGACAAGGTCCTTTCTACGAGCAGTACTTC
>TRBJ2-2|TRBD1|NA|TRBV10-2
CASSTDRGDTGELFF
TGCGCCAGCAGTACGGACAGGGGAGACACCGGGGAGCTGTTTTTT
>TRBJ2-7|TRBD2|NA|TRBV18
CASSPGREGSGEQYF
TGTGCCAGCTCACCCGGGCGGGAGGGCAGCGGCGAGCAGTACTTC